Described below is a single TCR beta chain sequence and its context. The antigen is unknown. The data belong to a study of T-cell memory formation after mild COVID-19. Broader study findings: Several responding clones turned up in pre-infection memory, indicating that cross-reactive memory may have taken part. Balance between CD4 and CD8 was seen in clones contracting day 15 to 85, and a CD4+ lean was seen in later expanders. Among contracting clones, CD4+ were mainly CM/EM and CD8+ enriched in EMRA.

The V end lost 0 bases, the J end lost 4 bases, and 6 bases lay between the germline ends. Per germline, CDR1 SGDLS and CDR2 YYNGEE. The CDR3 runs to 13 residues. TCRdb called the 5' RACE reads again in MiXCR, with one record for every CDR3 protein. The sample has about 190,000 distinct CDR3 sequences, roughly 18% seen once. The rearrangement links TRBV9 to TRBJ2-3; the D is unclear. The TCR originated in an adult woman who had mild COVID-19 (a few samples of this study predate the infection). Cell type and time point are not known. Sequencing was carried out using PBMCs or a T cell subset sorted from them (not recorded which). The CDR3 loop reads CASSVGVPDTQYF. The CDR3 DNA reads as TGTGCCAGCAGCGTAGGCGTTCCAGATACGCAGTATTTT.